The following is a T cell receptor (beta chain) sequence with its context. Its antigen is not known. This CDR3 region has 15 residues. With 8 bases removed from V and 3 bases from J, the gap between germline ends came to 19 bases. Germline CDR1 SGHNT, CDR2 YENEEA. This entry comes from a study of radiotherapy plus CTLA-4 blockade in lung cancer. Study conclusions and caveats: Reports state that early shifts in blood T cell clones, with interferon-beta, best predicted response. Blood-borne expansion of tumor-derived TCR clones followed radiotherapy plus ipilimumab.

The repertoire was sequenced with immunoSEQ multiplex PCR; TCRdb's copy has only in-frame clones and lacks some. The profile covers about 40,000 clones, with just under 80% appearing a single time and around 22% taken by the ten largest. Patients had chemo-refractory metastatic non-small-cell lung cancer and received focal radiation plus CTLA-4 blockade that used ipilimumab. The clonotype comes from a human donor with non-small cell lung cancer that progressed on radiotherapy plus ipilimumab. The V call is TRBV11-3, the J call TRBJ1-2; D remains ambiguous. The sample consisted of peripheral blood, taken from a patient treated with radiotherapy plus ipilimumab. The CDR3 region has the DNA TGTGCCAGCCGGGAAGAGGAAAAATGGGACTATGGCTACACCTTC. It yields the protein CASREEEKWDYGYTF.